The 4 T cell receptor beta chains listed next were all sequenced from one sample in a study of OX40 agonist ivuxolimab in advanced cancers. Repertoires were generated with immunoSEQ multiplex PCR, while TCRdb's copy carries only in-frame clones and drops some. The table includes more than 10,000 clones, about 86% detected once. The sequencing here drew on CD4+ or CD8+ T cells sorted from blood, taken in a trial of the OX40 agonist ivuxolimab. These receptors came from an adult with an advanced solid tumor such as melanoma, head and neck, liver or kidney cancer.

The genes are TRBV5-4 and TRBJ2-2; 10 nucleotides match TRBD1. Germline V CDR1 and CDR2: SGHNT, YYREEE (reference sequence). The CDR3 contains 16 residues. The V gene end was trimmed by 4 bases and the J gene end by 2 bases; junction bases not matched to a gene: 5. The CDR3 reads CASSPDRGDNTGELFF. CDR3 in DNA: TGTGCCAGCAGCCCGGACAGGGGGGATAACACCGGGGAGCTGTTTTTT.

This chain joins TRBV19 and TRBJ1-2; D gene unclear. Between the trimmed V and J ends, which lost 8 bases and 8 bases, there was a span of 18 bases. Germline values: CDR1 LNHDA, CDR2 SQIVND (reference sequence). The CDR3 sequence is 13 residues long. The CDR3 reads CASSPDGLGGYTF. The CDR3 nucleotides read TGTGCCAGTTCGCCGGACGGATTGGGAGGCTACACCTTC.

The gene calls are TRBV4-3 and TRBJ2-7; 8 bases map to TRBD2. This CDR3 has 17 residues. Germline lookup yields CDR1 LGHNA and CDR2 YSLEER. The ends lost 0 bases at V and 0 bases at J; junction bases unmatched: 7. The CDR3 protein is CASSQDRYSGNSYEQYF. For the CDR3, the DNA is TGCGCCAGCAGCCAAGATCGGTATAGCGGGAACTCCTACGAGCAGTACTTC.

The rearrangement joins TRBV7-9 to TRBJ2-1; D not certain. With 4 bases removed from V and 6 bases from J, the gap between germline ends came to 25 bases. The CDR3 contains 18 residues. Germline V CDR1 and CDR2: SEHNR, FQNEAQ (reference sequence). CDR3 nucleotide sequence: TGTGCCAGCAGCTCCCCGCGGATTAGGTCTTCCAAATTCAATGAGCAGTTCTTC. Translation gives CASSSPRIRSSKFNEQFF.